This T cell receptor beta chain was profiled in a study of CD8+ T cells in alopecia areata. Trimming took 7 bases from V and 8 from J, leaving 17 bases between them. The germline gives CDR1 SQVTM, CDR2 ANQGSEA. This CDR3 contains 12 residues. The treatment here: oral pan-JAK inhibitor, 5-10 mg twice daily. Sequencing used cDNA as its template, made by extracting RNA and reverse transcribing it. Here immunoSEQ multiplex PCR was the method, and the copy in TCRdb shows in-frame clones only, minus some. The sample has roughly 210,000 clones, around 43% seen once; the top ten hold over 2%. The receptor comes from a human donor with alopecia areata. This chain uses TRBV29-1 with TRBJ1-2; D possibly corresponds to TRBD1 (6 bases). Source: CD4+ T cells sorted from blood, taken at approximately week 36, from a patient treated with tofacitinib. The CDR3 coding sequence is TGCAGCGGTATCCAGGGGAATGGCGGCTACACCTTC. It codes for CSGIQGNGGYTF. Filled out from reference TRBV29-1 and TRBJ1-2, the complete variable domain reads SAVISQKPSRDICQRGTSLTIQCQVDSQVTMMFWYRQQPGQSLTLIATANQGSEATYESGFVIDKFPISRPNLTFSTLTVSNMSPEDSSIYLCSGIQGNGGYTFGSGTRLTVV.